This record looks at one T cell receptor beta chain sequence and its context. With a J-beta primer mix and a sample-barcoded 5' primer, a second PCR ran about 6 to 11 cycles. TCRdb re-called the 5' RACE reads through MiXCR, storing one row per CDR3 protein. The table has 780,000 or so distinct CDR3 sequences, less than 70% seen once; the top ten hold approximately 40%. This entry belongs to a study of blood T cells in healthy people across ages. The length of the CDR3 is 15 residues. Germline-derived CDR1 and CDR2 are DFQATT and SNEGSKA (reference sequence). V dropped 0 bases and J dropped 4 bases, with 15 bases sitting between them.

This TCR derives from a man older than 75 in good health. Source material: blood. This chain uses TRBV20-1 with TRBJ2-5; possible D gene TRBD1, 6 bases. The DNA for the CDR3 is TGCAGTGCTAGAGATGTGACAGGCCAGCGAGAGACCCAGTACTTC. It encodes CSARDVTGQRETQYF.